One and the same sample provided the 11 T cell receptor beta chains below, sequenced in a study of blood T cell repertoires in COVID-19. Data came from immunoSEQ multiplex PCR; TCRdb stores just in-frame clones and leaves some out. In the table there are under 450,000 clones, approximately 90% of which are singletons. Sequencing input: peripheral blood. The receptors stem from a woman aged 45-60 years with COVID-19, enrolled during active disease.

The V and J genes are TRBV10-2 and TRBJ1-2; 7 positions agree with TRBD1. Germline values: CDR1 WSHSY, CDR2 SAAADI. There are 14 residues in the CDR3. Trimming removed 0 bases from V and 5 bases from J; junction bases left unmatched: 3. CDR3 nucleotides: TGCGCCAGCAGTGAGTCAGGGACAGAGTATGGCTACACCTTC. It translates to CASSESGTEYGYTF.

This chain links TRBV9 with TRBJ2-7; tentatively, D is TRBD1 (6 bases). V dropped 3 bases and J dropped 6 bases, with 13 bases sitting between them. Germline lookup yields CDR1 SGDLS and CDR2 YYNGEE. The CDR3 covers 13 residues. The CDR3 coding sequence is TGTGCCAGCAGCGCGCAGGGGCGCGGCGAGCAGTACTTC. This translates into CASSAQGRGEQYF. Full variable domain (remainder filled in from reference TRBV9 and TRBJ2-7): DSGVTQTPKHLITATGQRVTLRCSPRSGDLSVYWYQQSLDQGLQFLIQYYNGEERAKGNILERFSAQQFPDLHSELNLSSLELGDSALYFCASSAQGRGEQYFGPGTRLTVT.

The CDR3 nucleotides read TGCGCCAGCAGACCCTTCGTGGAGGCGGGCGAGCAGTACTTC. Translation gives CASRPFVEAGEQYF. This chain links TRBV5-1 with TRBJ2-7; tentatively, D is TRBD2 (5 bases). This CDR3 is built from 14 residues. Between the trimmed V and J ends, which lost 5 bases and 6 bases, there was a span of 18 bases. In germline, CDR1 is SGHRS, CDR2 YFSETQ. The whole variable domain, filled in from reference TRBV5-1 and TRBJ2-7, reads KAGVTQTPRYLIKTRGQQVTLSCSPISGHRSVSWYQQTPGQGLQFLFEYFSETQRNKGNFPGRFSGRQFSNSRSEMNVSTLELGDSALYLCASRPFVEAGEQYFGPGTRLTVT.

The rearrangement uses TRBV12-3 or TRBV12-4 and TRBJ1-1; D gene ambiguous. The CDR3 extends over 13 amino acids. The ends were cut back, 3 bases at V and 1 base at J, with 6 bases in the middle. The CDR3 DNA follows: TGTGCCAGCAGTTTTTTGCGGAACACTGAAGCTTTCTTT. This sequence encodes CASSFLRNTEAFF.

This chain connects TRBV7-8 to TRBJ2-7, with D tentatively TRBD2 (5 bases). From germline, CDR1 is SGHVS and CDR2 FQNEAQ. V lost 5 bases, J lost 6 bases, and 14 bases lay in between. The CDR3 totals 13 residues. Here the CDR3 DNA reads TGTGCCAGCAGCCTCCTAGCAGGCGCCGAGCAGTACTTC. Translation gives CASSLLAGAEQYF.

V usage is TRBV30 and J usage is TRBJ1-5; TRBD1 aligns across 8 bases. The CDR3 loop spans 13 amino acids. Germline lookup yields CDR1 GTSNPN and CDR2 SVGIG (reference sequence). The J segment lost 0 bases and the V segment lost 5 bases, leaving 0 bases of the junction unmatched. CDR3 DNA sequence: TGTGCCTGGGACAGGGGTAGCAATCAGCCCCAGCATTTT. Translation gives CAWDRGSNQPQHF. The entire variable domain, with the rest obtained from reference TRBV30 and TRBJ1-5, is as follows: SQTIHQWPATLVQPVGSPLSLECTVEGTSNPNLYWYRQAAGRGLQLLFYSVGIGQISSEVPQNLSASRPQDRQFILSSKKLLLSDSGFYLCAWDRGSNQPQHFGDGTRLSIL.

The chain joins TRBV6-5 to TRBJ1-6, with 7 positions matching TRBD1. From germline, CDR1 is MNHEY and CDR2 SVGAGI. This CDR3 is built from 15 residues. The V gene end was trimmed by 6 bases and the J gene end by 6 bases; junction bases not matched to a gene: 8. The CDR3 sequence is CASRTGLNTNSPLHF. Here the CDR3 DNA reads TGTGCCAGCAGGACAGGGCTAAACACTAATTCACCCCTCCACTTT.

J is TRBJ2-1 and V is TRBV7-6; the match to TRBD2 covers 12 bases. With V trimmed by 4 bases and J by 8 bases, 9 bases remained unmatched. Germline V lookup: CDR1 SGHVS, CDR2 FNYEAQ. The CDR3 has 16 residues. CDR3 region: CASSSDLAGGPDEQFF. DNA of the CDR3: TGTGCCAGCAGCTCAGACCTAGCGGGGGGGCCGGATGAGCAGTTCTTC.

DNA for the CDR3: TGTGCCAGCAGTGCGTTAATGAGGGCAGAAGCTTTCTTT. Protein: CASSALMRAEAFF. The chain has TRBV2 and TRBJ1-1; no definite D call. Germline V lookup: CDR1 SNHLY, CDR2 FYNNEI. The CDR3 has 13 amino acids. Trimming stripped 4 bases from V and 8 bases from J, with 14 bases between.

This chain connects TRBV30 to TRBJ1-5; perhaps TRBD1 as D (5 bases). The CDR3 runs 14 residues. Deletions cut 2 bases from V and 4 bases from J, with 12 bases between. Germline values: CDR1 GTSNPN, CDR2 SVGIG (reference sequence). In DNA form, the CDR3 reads TGTGCCTGGAGTAAAGGGGTGGGAAATCAGCCCCAGCATTTT. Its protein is CAWSKGVGNQPQHF.

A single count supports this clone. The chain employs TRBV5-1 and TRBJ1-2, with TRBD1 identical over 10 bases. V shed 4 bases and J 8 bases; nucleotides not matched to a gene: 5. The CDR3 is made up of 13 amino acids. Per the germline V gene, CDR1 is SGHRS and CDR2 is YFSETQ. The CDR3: CASSIGTGEGYTF. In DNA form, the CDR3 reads TGCGCCAGCAGCATCGGGACAGGGGAGGGCTACACCTTC.